What follows are 19 T cell receptor beta chains derived from one specimen sequenced in a study of cytomegalovirus exposure and HLA in healthy donors. A multiplex PCR was run with 60 Vbeta primers and 13 Jbeta primers. TCRdb's copy holds only in-frame clones and misses some; the assay was immunoSEQ multiplex PCR. The sample records around 200,000 clones, 83% being singletons. Sequenced sample: PBMCs. The receptors were gathered from a man aged 50-59 years in good health and CMV-seronegative.

The chain has TRBV4-2 and TRBJ1-4; 7 bases are shared with TRBD1. The V and J ends lost 4 bases and 0 bases, in that order; junction bases with no gene match: 5. The CDR3 sequence is 16 residues long. Germline values: CDR1 LGHNA, CDR2 YNFKEQ. The chain's CDR3 is CASSPTGEPTNEKLFF. The DNA of the CDR3 is TGTGCCAGCAGCCCAACAGGGGAACCAACTAATGAAAAACTGTTTTTT.

The chain is built from TRBV7-9 and TRBJ2-7, with D possibly matching TRBD1 (5 bases). V was shortened by 5 bases and J by 5 bases, with 13 bases between the two germline ends. Germline CDR1 is SEHNR and CDR2 is FQNEAQ (reference sequence). This CDR3 is 13 amino acids long. CDR3 coding DNA: TGTGCCAGCAGCGCCCTAGGGGATCACGAGCAGTACTTC. Residues: CASSALGDHEQYF.

As concerns this clone: The junction differs from germline at one of its ends, possibly a read error. The chain recombines TRBV7-9 with TRBJ2-3, with D unresolved. CDR3 length: 14 amino acids. CDR1 is SEHNR, CDR2 FQNEAQ, per germline (reference sequence). DNA for the CDR3: TGTGCCAGCAGCTTAGAAGCCGGCACAGATACGCGGTATTTT. This codes for CASSLEAGTDTRYF.

This clone has more than one count but fewer than ten. The chain is built from TRBV7-9 and TRBJ1-1, with D perhaps TRBD1 (6 bases). Germline-derived CDR1 and CDR2 are SEHNR and FQNEAQ (reference sequence). The CDR3 sequence is 15 residues long. The V end was cut by 5 bases, the J end by 4 bases, with 17 bases between. This chain's CDR3 is CASSLTQGRTTEAFF. The CDR3 DNA reads TGTGCCAGCAGCCTAACACAGGGCCGGACCACTGAAGCTTTCTTT.

The chain is built from TRBV6-4 and TRBJ2-7; unclear D gene. This CDR3 is built from 16 residues. The V end was cut by 2 bases, the J end by 7 bases, with 21 bases between. Germline CDR1 and CDR2: MRHNA and SNTAGT. The CDR3 sequence is CASSDAVHRSSWEQYF. CDR3 sequence (DNA): TGTGCCAGCAGTGACGCTGTACACCGCTCATCTTGGGAGCAGTACTTC.

V gene TRBV7-9 combines with J gene TRBJ1-6; D unresolved. Germline values: CDR1 SEHNR, CDR2 FQNEAQ (reference sequence). The CDR3 is made up of 16 amino acids. Deletions cut 5 bases from V and 1 base from J, with 12 bases between. The CDR3 loop reads CASSPRRLSYNSPLHF. The CDR3 coding sequence is TGTGCCAGCAGCCCCCGTCGGTTATCCTATAATTCACCCCTCCACTTT.

The chain carries TRBV18 and TRBJ2-7, with D perhaps matching TRBD2 (5 bases). The CDR3 is 15 residues long. The V gene's germline CDR1 is KGHSH and CDR2 LQKENI. Trimming shortened V by 4 bases and J by 2 bases, and 15 bases separated the two germline ends. DNA of the CDR3: TGTGCCAGCTCACTGGACTGGGGATCGACCTACGAGCAGTACTTC. It codes for CASSLDWGSTYEQYF.

V is TRBV28 and J is TRBJ2-5, with a possible D match to TRBD1 (5 bases). Germline loops: CDR1 MDHEN, CDR2 SYDVKM. With 5 bases removed from V and 5 bases from J, the gap between germline ends came to 21 bases. The length of the CDR3 is 16 residues. The CDR3 region is CASSIPRTPGWETQYF. Written as DNA, the CDR3 is TGTGCCAGCAGTATACCTCGGACACCTGGTTGGGAGACCCAGTACTTC.

The chain couples TRBV5-1 to TRBJ2-1; TRBD1 matches at 7 bases. CDR1 SGHRS and CDR2 YFSETQ come from the germline V gene. The J segment lost 10 bases and the V segment lost 4 bases, leaving 11 bases of the junction unmatched. This CDR3 has 14 residues. The CDR3 reads CASSPRQGSGEQFF. The CDR3 DNA is TGCGCCAGCAGCCCCCGACAGGGTTCGGGCGAGCAGTTCTTC. The whole variable domain, filled in from reference TRBV5-1 and TRBJ2-1, reads KAGVTQTPRYLIKTRGQQVTLSCSPISGHRSVSWYQQTPGQGLQFLFEYFSETQRNKGNFPGRFSGRQFSNSRSEMNVSTLELGDSALYLCASSPRQGSGEQFFGPGTRLTVL.

V and J are TRBV9 and TRBJ2-3; D unresolved. From germline, CDR1 is SGDLS and CDR2 YYNGEE. Trimming shortened V by 0 bases and J by 2 bases, and 13 bases separated the two germline ends. This CDR3 spans 16 amino acids. The chain's CDR3 is CASSVAGLPTTDTQYF. The CDR3 DNA is TGTGCCAGCAGCGTAGCAGGTCTACCGACCACAGATACGCAGTATTTT.

This sequence joins TRBV9 and TRBJ2-3; TRBD2 is a possible D gene (7 bases). Germline V gives CDR1 SGDLS, CDR2 YYNGEE. This CDR3 is 14 amino acids long. With 4 bases removed from V and 1 base from J, the gap between germline ends came to 10 bases. The CDR3 is CASSPRGRTDTQYF. The DNA for the CDR3 is TGTGCCAGCAGCCCGCGGGGGCGCACAGATACGCAGTATTTT.

The V call is TRBV7-3, the J call TRBJ2-1, with 8 bases that match TRBD2. After removal of 5 bases from V and 2 bases from J, the junction contained 5 bases not matched to a gene. Germline values: CDR1 SGHTA, CDR2 FQGTGA. The CDR3 totals 15 residues. This chain's CDR3 is CASSPTGGAYNEQFF. In nucleotides, the CDR3 is TGTGCCAGCAGCCCAACGGGGGGGGCCTACAATGAGCAGTTCTTC.

The chain carries TRBV7-3 and TRBJ2-1; 8 bases are a match to TRBD2. Looked up from germline, CDR1 is SGHTA and CDR2 is FQGTGA. This CDR3 spans 15 amino acids. V shed 3 bases and J 4 bases; nucleotides not matched to a gene: 5. CDR3 in DNA: TGTGCCAGCAGCTTCATAGCGGGGCCTTACAATGAGCAGTTCTTC. Its protein product is CASSFIAGPYNEQFF.

In this sample, this clone turned up once. The rearrangement links TRBV9 to TRBJ2-7; unclear D gene. V lost 3 bases and J lost 5, with 15 bases in between. This CDR3 has 14 amino acids. Looked up from germline, CDR1 is SGDLS and CDR2 is YYNGEE. The CDR3 bases are TGTGCCAGCAGCGAGACACCCTACCTGAACGAGCAGTACTTC. The encoded protein is CASSETPYLNEQYF.

The chain carries TRBV28 and TRBJ1-2; 7 nucleotides match TRBD1. V shed 5 bases, J shed 7 bases, and the junction held 4 bases outside the gene matches. Per germline, CDR1 MDHEN and CDR2 SYDVKM. The CDR3 totals 12 residues. CDR3 nucleotides: TGTGCCAGCAGTCAGACAGGGTCTGGCTACACCTTC. Translation: CASSQTGSGYTF.

V usage is TRBV7-3 and J usage is TRBJ2-1, with 7 bases aligning to TRBD2. Per germline, CDR1 SGHTA and CDR2 FQGTGA. The V and J ends lost 6 bases and 2 bases, in that order; junction bases with no gene match: 10. This CDR3 spans 16 amino acids. CDR3 nucleotides: TGTGCCAGCAGGCTAGTCCGCGGGAGCCCCTACAATGAGCAGTTCTTC. It encodes CASRLVRGSPYNEQFF.

This clone was detected once. The V gene is TRBV19, the J gene TRBJ2-1; the match to TRBD1 covers 8 bases. The CDR3 length is 19 residues. Per germline, CDR1 LNHDA and CDR2 SQIVND (reference sequence). J lost 0 bases, V lost 5 bases, and 15 bases had no gene match. The CDR3 region has the DNA TGTGCCAGTAGTCAAAGGACAGGGAATCGACTATACTCCTACAATGAGCAGTTCTTC. Translated: CASSQRTGNRLYSYNEQFF.

This clone turned up a few times. The J gene is TRBJ1-3, the V gene TRBV5-6; 12 bases fit TRBD1. V was clipped by 2 bases and J by 4 bases; unmatched bases: 1. The germline V gene encodes CDR1 SGHDT and CDR2 YYEEEE. The CDR3 runs to 15 residues. CDR3 sequence (DNA): TGTGCCAGCAGCTTTGGGACAGGGGGCGGAAACACCATATATTTT. Translated, it gives CASSFGTGGGNTIYF.

This clone came up once. This chain uses TRBV7-8 with TRBJ1-1; no clear D gene. Looked up from germline, CDR1 is SGHVS and CDR2 is FQNEAQ. Trimming cost V 1 base and J 3 bases, with 9 bases left between them. This CDR3 has 14 residues. As DNA, the CDR3 is TGTGCCAGCAGCTTAGGGGCAGGCTACACTGAAGCTTTCTTT. Translated: CASSLGAGYTEAFF.